The entry that follows covers one T cell receptor beta chain sequence. Its cognate antigen is unknown. The record originates from a study of cytomegalovirus exposure and HLA in healthy donors. Study-wide context: The same platform as the roughly 670 first-cohort repertoires was used for the 100 to 150 validation repertoires, a later analysis reported.

The V gene end was trimmed by 5 bases and the J gene end by 7 bases; junction bases not matched to a gene: 8. CDR3 length: 13 residues. Germline V gene sequence: CDR1 SGHRS, CDR2 YFSETQ. Findings and limits, study-wide: Subsequent analysis showed first-cohort TCR clusters tending to co-occur in 120 validation repertoires.

Using immunoSEQ multiplex PCR, the repertoire was profiled, and TCRdb retains in-frame clones only, with some absent. The table lists around 150,000 clones, around 88% of them singletons. The origin of this receptor is a woman aged 18 to 35 in good health and CMV-seronegative. Material: PBMCs. The chain is built from TRBV5-1 and TRBJ2-7; 8 nucleotides line up with TRBD1. CDR3 residues: CASRGQGAKEQYF. CDR3 nucleotide sequence: TGCGCCAGCAGGGGGCAGGGGGCGAAGGAGCAGTACTTC.